This section outlines one T cell receptor (beta chain) sequence together with its context. Its target is unknown. The entry originates in a study of shared clonotypes between healthy human individuals. Study outcomes and limitations: Clonotypes which were not shared had lower generation probabilities than clonotypes that all four donors shared. Memory subsets generally showed lower estimated richness than naive subsets.

Some 29,000 T cell genomes (roughly 220 ng DNA) went into each sorted-subset replicate. This table comes from immunoSEQ multiplex PCR, and its TCRdb copy is limited to in-frame clones, with some not included. Among 650,000 to 800,000 clones, roughly 72% were seen once, and the ten largest hold roughly 1.8%. Naive CD4+ cells were CD45RA-selected; the remaining cells were memory. CDR1 SGHTA and CDR2 FQGNSA come from the germline V gene. Trimming removed 1 base from V and 0 bases from J, with 10 bases in between. The CDR3 totals 15 residues. The TCR originated in a woman aged 25 to 39 in good health. Sequencing was carried out using memory CD4+ T cells sorted from blood. This sample's subset: CD45RA-negative fraction. This chain links TRBV7-2 with TRBJ2-7, with D hard to call. Here the CDR3 reads CASSLETFSSYEQYF. CDR3 DNA sequence: TGTGCCAGCAGCTTAGAGACTTTTAGCTCCTACGAGCAGTACTTC.